A single T cell receptor (beta chain) is shown here with its context. Unique molecular identifiers were incorporated during preparation of the TCRbeta library. Using its own MiXCR run on the PCR reads, TCRdb lists one record per CDR3 protein. The sample includes 700,000 or so distinct CDR3 sequences, roughly 14% seen only once; the top ten take around 0.76%. The sample comes from a study of T-cell reconstitution after alpha-beta-depleted transplantation in children. After removal of 4 bases from V and 2 bases from J, the junction contained 5 bases not matched to a gene. The germline gives CDR1 MNHEY, CDR2 SVGAGI. This CDR3 has 15 residues.

The specimen was PBMCs, collected before TCRalphabeta/CD19-depleted stem cell transplant. This chain connects TRBV6-5 to TRBJ2-3; 8 bases map to TRBD1. The receptor was derived from a girl aged 2 to 10 with congenital amegakaryocytic thrombocytopenia, due to receive a stem cell transplant. CDR3 sequence reads: CASSCNRGYTDTQYF. The CDR3 coding sequence is TGTGCCAGCAGTTGTAACAGGGGGTACACAGATACGCAGTATTTT.